The 4 T cell receptor beta chains below were found in one sample sequenced in a study of beta chain features in type 1 diabetes. The whole isolated RNA underwent reverse transcription, so sequencing captured expressed TCRB transcripts. Some clones are missing from TCRdb's copy, which holds only in-frame ones; the method was immunoSEQ multiplex PCR. Among 310,000 or so clones, 8% to 13% were seen once, and the ten largest hold roughly 0.016%. The sample comprised naive CD4+ T cells from blood. The receptors shown here come from a woman aged 25 to 39 in good health.

The chain combines TRBV9 with TRBJ2-7; D gene ambiguous. This CDR3 comprises 15 residues. The V end lost 1 base, the J end lost 1 base, and 12 bases lay between the germline ends. CDR1 is SGDLS, CDR2 YYNGEE, per germline. CDR3 DNA: TGTGCCAGCAGCGTATCTGAGGCTCCTTCCTACGAGCAGTACTTC. It is translated as CASSVSEAPSYEQYF.

The rearrangement links TRBV30 to TRBJ2-3; perhaps TRBD2 as D (6 bases). CDR1 and CDR2 (germline): GTSNPN, SVGIG (reference sequence). Trimming removed 0 bases at V and 0 bases at J, with 10 bases between. The CDR3 length is 15 residues. The CDR3 loop reads CAWSVRTTSTDTQYF. CDR3 sequence (DNA): TGTGCCTGGAGTGTACGGACTACTAGCACAGATACGCAGTATTTT. The full variable domain, its missing parts supplied by reference TRBV30 and TRBJ2-3, is SQTIHQWPATLVQPVGSPLSLECTVEGTSNPNLYWYRQAAGRGLQLLFYSVGIGQISSEVPQNLSASRPQDRQFILSSKKLLLSDSGFYLCAWSVRTTSTDTQYFGPGTRLTVL.

This clone occurred a few times. The CDR3 coding sequence is TGTGCCTGGAGTACTAGCCGGACTTTGGGCACAGATACGCAGTATTTT. Translating it yields CAWSTSRTLGTDTQYF. V usage is TRBV30 and J usage is TRBJ2-3; a possible D gene is TRBD2 (6 bases). The germline gives CDR1 GTSNPN, CDR2 SVGIG (reference sequence). The germline V and J ends were trimmed by 2 bases and 1 base, with 16 bases remaining between them. The CDR3 runs 16 residues.

V and J are TRBV5-1 and TRBJ2-1; 13 nucleotides align to TRBD2. The CDR3 sequence is 15 residues long. The V and J ends lost 3 bases and 5 bases, in that order; junction bases with no gene match: 2. Germline assignment: CDR1 SGHRS and CDR2 YFSETQ. CDR3 sequence (DNA): TGCGCCAGCAGCTCAGGACTAGCGGGAGACAATGAGCAGTTCTTC. Amino acids: CASSSGLAGDNEQFF.